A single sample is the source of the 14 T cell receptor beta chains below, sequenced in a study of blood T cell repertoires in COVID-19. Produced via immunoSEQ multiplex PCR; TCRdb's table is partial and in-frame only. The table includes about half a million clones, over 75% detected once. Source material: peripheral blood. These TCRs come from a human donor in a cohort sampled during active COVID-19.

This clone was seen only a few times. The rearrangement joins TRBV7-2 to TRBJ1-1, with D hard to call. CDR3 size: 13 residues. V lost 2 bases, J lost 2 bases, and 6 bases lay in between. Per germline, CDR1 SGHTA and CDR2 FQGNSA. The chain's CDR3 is CASSLQTNTEAFF. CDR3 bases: TGTGCCAGCAGCTTACAGACAAACACTGAAGCTTTCTTT.

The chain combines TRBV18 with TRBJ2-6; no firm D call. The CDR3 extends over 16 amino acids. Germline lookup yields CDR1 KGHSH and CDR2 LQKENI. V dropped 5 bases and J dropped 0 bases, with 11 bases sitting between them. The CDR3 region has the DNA TGTGCCAGCTCAGCCATCCGAGACTCTGGGGCCAACGTCCTGACTTTC. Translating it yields CASSAIRDSGANVLTF.

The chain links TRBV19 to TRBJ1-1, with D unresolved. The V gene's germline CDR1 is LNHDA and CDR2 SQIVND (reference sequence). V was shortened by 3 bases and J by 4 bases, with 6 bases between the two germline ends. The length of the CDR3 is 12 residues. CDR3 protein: CASSIGSTEAFF. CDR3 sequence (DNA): TGTGCCAGTAGTATCGGGAGCACTGAAGCTTTCTTT.

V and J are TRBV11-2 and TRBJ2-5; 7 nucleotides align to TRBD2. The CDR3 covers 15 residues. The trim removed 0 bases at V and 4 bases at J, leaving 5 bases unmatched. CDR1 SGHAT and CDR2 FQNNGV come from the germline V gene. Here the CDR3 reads CASSLEAGVGETQYF. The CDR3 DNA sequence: TGTGCCAGCAGCTTAGAGGCGGGGGTTGGAGAGACCCAGTACTTC.

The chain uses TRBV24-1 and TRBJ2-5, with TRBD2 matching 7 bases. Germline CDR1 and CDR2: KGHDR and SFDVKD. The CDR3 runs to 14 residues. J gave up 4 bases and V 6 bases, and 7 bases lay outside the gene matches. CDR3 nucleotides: TGTGCCACCAGTTCGGAGCGGGATGGAGAGACCCAGTACTTC. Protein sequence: CATSSERDGETQYF.

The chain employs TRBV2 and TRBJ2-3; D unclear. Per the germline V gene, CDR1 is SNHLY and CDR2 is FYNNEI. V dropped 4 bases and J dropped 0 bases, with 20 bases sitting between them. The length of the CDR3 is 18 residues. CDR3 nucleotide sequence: TGTGCCAGCAGTGTTCCGAGTCCTTACCTCTTTAGCACAGATACGCAGTATTTT. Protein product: CASSVPSPYLFSTDTQYF.

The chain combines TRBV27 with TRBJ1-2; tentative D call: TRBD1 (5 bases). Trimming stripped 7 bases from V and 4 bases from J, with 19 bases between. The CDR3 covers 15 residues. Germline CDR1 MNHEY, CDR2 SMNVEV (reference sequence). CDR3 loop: CASKPIGAGSYGYTF. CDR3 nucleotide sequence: TGTGCCAGCAAGCCTATAGGGGCAGGTAGCTATGGCTACACCTTC.

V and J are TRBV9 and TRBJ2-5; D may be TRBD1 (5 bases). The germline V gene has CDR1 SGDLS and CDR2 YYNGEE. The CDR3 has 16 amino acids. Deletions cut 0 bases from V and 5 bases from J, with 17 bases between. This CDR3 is CASSVGQGFPGETQYF. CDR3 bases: TGTGCCAGCAGCGTAGGTCAGGGTTTCCCGGGCGAGACCCAGTACTTC.

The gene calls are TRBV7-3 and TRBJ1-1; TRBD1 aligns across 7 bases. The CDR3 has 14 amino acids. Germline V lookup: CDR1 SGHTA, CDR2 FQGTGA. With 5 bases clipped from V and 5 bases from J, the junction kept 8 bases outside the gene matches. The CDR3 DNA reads TGTGCCAGCAGCATACAGGGGAAAGGAACTGAAGCTTTCTTT. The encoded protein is CASSIQGKGTEAFF.

The CDR3 reads CASSLVMNTEAFF. Written as DNA, the CDR3 is TGCGCCAGCAGCTTGGTCATGAACACTGAAGCTTTCTTT. The chain links TRBV5-1 to TRBJ1-1; no firm D call. CDR1 is SGHRS, CDR2 YFSETQ, per germline. The CDR3 is 13 residues long. V gave up 0 bases and J gave up 0 bases, with 3 bases separating them.

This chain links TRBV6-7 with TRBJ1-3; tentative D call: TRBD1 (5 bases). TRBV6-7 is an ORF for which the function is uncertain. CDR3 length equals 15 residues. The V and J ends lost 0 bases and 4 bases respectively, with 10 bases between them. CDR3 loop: CASSYSMGRGNTIYF. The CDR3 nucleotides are TGTGCCAGCAGTTACTCGATGGGGCGCGGAAACACCATATATTTT.

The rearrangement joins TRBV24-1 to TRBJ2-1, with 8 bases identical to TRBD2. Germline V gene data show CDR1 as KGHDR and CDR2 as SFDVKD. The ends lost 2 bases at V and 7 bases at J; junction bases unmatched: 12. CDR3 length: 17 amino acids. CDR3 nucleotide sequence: TGTGCCACCAGTGATTCTACCGGGACACGGGAGGGTAATGAGCAGTTCTTC. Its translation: CATSDSTGTREGNEQFF.

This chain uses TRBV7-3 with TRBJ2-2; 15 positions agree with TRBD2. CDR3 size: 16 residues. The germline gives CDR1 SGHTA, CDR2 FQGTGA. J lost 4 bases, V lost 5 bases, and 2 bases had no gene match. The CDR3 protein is CASSPGLAGGTGELFF. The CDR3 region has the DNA TGTGCCAGCAGCCCGGGACTAGCGGGAGGCACCGGGGAGCTGTTTTTT.

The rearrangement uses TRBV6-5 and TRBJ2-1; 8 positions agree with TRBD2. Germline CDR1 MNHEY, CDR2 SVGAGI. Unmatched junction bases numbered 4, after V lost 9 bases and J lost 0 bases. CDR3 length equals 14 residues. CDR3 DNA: TGTGCCAGTCACAGCGGGAGCTCCTACAATGAGCAGTTCTTC. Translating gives CASHSGSSYNEQFF.